Listed below are T cell receptor beta chains from one sample, sequenced in a study of radiotherapy plus CTLA-4 blockade in lung cancer. Measured with immunoSEQ multiplex PCR; TCRdb has only the in-frame clones, and not every one. The repertoire has some 73,000 clones, 78% of them found once; the top ten carry roughly 22%. The specimen was peripheral blood, collected from a patient treated with radiotherapy plus ipilimumab. These receptors were collected from a human donor with non-small cell lung cancer whose response to radiotherapy plus ipilimumab could not be evaluated. Some clones in this sample may be carry-over from other donors' samples. The CDR3 runs from the conserved cysteine through the conserved F or W. Fields, in order: J gene, clone size, V gene, D gene, CDR3 DNA, CDR3 protein. The D gene is left open where the match is weak. Clone size is given for some rows only: seen once, a few or many times, or a class if the clone is expanded.

J gene: TRBJ1-5
clone size: -
V gene: TRBV2
D gene: TRBD1
CDR3 DNA: TGTGCCAGCAGTCAGGGGGCGGGCAATCAGCCCCAGCATTTT
CDR3 protein: CASSQGAGNQPQHF

J gene: TRBJ2-7
clone size: -
V gene: TRBV15
D gene: -
CDR3 DNA: TGTGCCACCAGCAGAGTAGGCCGGGGGAAATACGAGCAGTACTTC
CDR3 protein: CATSRVGRGKYEQYF

J gene: TRBJ2-3
clone size: -
V gene: TRBV5-6
D gene: TRBD2
CDR3 DNA: TGTGCCAGCAGCTTGGCGCTGCGGGGGGGTTCAGATACGCAGTATTTT
CDR3 protein: CASSLALRGGSDTQYF

J gene: TRBJ1-2
clone size: -
V gene: TRBV28
D gene: -
CDR3 DNA: TGTGCCAGCAGGGTTCGCGACTATGGCTACACCTTC
CDR3 protein: CASRVRDYGYTF

J gene: TRBJ2-1
clone size: -
V gene: TRBV5-1
D gene: -
CDR3 DNA: TGCGCCAGCAGCTTGAAAGTTCGGACGGGAAGCTCCTACAATGAGCAGTTCTTC
CDR3 protein: CASSLKVRTGSSYNEQFF

J gene: TRBJ2-5
clone size: -
V gene: TRBV2
D gene: TRBD1
CDR3 DNA: TGTGCCAGCACCCCCCAGGGGGCCGGGGAGACCCAGTACTTC
CDR3 protein: CASTPQGAGETQYF

J gene: TRBJ1-6
clone size: -
V gene: TRBV6-5
D gene: TRBD1
CDR3 DNA: TGTGCCAGCAGGGGACAGGCCTATAATTCACCCCTCCACTTT
CDR3 protein: CASRGQAYNSPLHF

J gene: TRBJ1-2
clone size: few
V gene: TRBV19
D gene: -
CDR3 DNA: TGTGCCAGTAGTATCCGAGTAGGGGGATCCAACTATGGCTACACCTTC
CDR3 protein: CASSIRVGGSNYGYTF

J gene: TRBJ1-2
clone size: -
V gene: TRBV5-4
D gene: TRBD1
CDR3 DNA: TGTGCCAGCAGCTCTCCGGAGACAGGGTACAACTATGGCTACACCTTC
CDR3 protein: CASSSPETGYNYGYTF

J gene: TRBJ2-3
clone size: -
V gene: TRBV27
D gene: TRBD2
CDR3 DNA: TGTGCCAGCAGTCCCCGACTAGCGGGGGGGTTTAGCACAGATACGCAGTATTTT
CDR3 protein: CASSPRLAGGFSTDTQYF

J gene: TRBJ1-6
clone size: -
V gene: TRBV20-1
D gene: -
CDR3 DNA: TGCAGTGCTAGTCGGGGTTCACCCCTCCACTTT
CDR3 protein: CSASRGSPLHF